Presented here are 10 T cell receptor beta chains from one specimen sequenced in a study of beta chain features in type 1 diabetes. Expressed TCRB transcripts were sequenced because the isolated RNA had all been reverse transcribed beforehand. The protocol was immunoSEQ multiplex PCR, while the TCRdb copy is restricted to in-frame clones and leaves out a portion. Here the sample spans around 400,000 clones, approximately 15% being singletons. Sequencing was carried out using naive CD4+ T cells from blood. These receptors all come from a woman younger than 30 in good health.

This clone occurred a few times. The rearrangement joins TRBV29-1 to TRBJ2-5; 7 bases align to TRBD1. CDR1 SQVTM and CDR2 ANQGSEA come from the germline V gene. After removal of 4 bases from V and 9 bases from J, the junction contained 11 bases not matched to a gene. The CDR3 loop spans 13 amino acids. DNA for the CDR3: TGCAGCGTTGGCGGGCAGGGGGACGAGGCCCAGTACTTC. This translates into CSVGGQGDEAQYF.

The table lists this clone with a few counts. This chain connects TRBV15 to TRBJ1-2; D is ambiguous. Germline V gene sequence: CDR1 LNHNV, CDR2 YYDKDF (reference sequence). The V gene lost 0 bases and the J gene lost 5 bases, with 16 bases spanning the gap. This CDR3 contains 16 residues. The CDR3 DNA follows: TGTGCCACCAGCAGAGATAATGGGGTGACGGGGTATGGCTACACCTTC. This sequence encodes CATSRDNGVTGYGYTF.

This clone was seen a few times. This rearrangement joins TRBV18 to TRBJ2-7; 7 bases align to TRBD1. V was clipped by 5 bases and J by 2 bases; unmatched bases: 3. Germline V CDR1 and CDR2: KGHSH, LQKENI. This CDR3 has 13 amino acids. Here the CDR3 reads CASSRGPTYEQYF. The CDR3 nucleotides read TGTGCCAGCTCAAGGGGGCCAACCTACGAGCAGTACTTC.

The chain combines TRBV7-8 with TRBJ1-5; no clear D gene. Trimming removed 1 base from V and 6 bases from J, with 16 bases in between. The CDR3 runs to 16 residues. CDR1 SGHVS and CDR2 FQNEAQ come from the germline V gene. The CDR3 loop is CASSLGNGVSAQPQHF. The CDR3 DNA follows: TGTGCCAGCAGCTTAGGGAACGGGGTTTCGGCTCAGCCCCAGCATTTT.

V gene TRBV4-2 combines with J gene TRBJ1-5; D unresolved. The CDR3 has 13 residues. The V gene's germline CDR1 is LGHNA and CDR2 YNFKEQ. Deletions cut 0 bases from V and 5 bases from J, with 5 bases between. Written as DNA, the CDR3 is TGTGCCAGCAGCCAAGATCGAGATCAGCCCCAGCATTTT. Its protein product is CASSQDRDQPQHF.

The chain is built from TRBV12-2 and TRBJ1-2; the table gives TRBD1 as D, unverified against the DNA. TRBV12-2 is a documented pseudogene. The CDR3 is made up of 15 amino acids. CDR3 sequence: CASRFRTGSNYGYTF. CDR3 coding DNA: TGTGCAAGTCGCTTCAGGACAGGGAGTAACTATGGCTACACCTTC.

This chain joins TRBV6-1 and TRBJ1-4, with 10 bases fitting TRBD1. The length of the CDR3 is 15 residues. With V trimmed by 6 bases and J by 8 bases, 9 bases remained unmatched. Germline assignment: CDR1 MNHNS and CDR2 SASEGT. The CDR3 coding sequence is TGTGCCAGCAGCGACAGGGGGCGCGTTATGGAAAAACTGTTTTTT. Translating it yields CASSDRGRVMEKLFF.

This clone was seen only a few times. The chain is built from TRBV6-5 and TRBJ2-7, with a possible D match to TRBD1 (5 bases). Trimming took 5 bases from V and 3 from J, leaving 8 bases between them. CDR1 is MNHEY, CDR2 SVGAGI, per germline. This CDR3 comprises 12 residues. CDR3 DNA: TGTGCCAGCAGTGGAGACAGCTACGAGCAGTACTTC. Amino acid sequence: CASSGDSYEQYF.

This clone was counted a few times. This chain uses TRBV30 with TRBJ1-3; 8 bases map to TRBD1. The germline V gene has CDR1 GTSNPN and CDR2 SVGIG (reference sequence). V was clipped by 5 bases and J by 2 bases; unmatched bases: 2. CDR3 length: 13 amino acids. In nucleotides, the CDR3 is TGTGCCTGGTCGACAGGGGCTGGAAACACCATATATTTT. Amino acids: CAWSTGAGNTIYF.

The V call is TRBV15, the J call TRBJ1-1; TRBD1 matches 7 bases. From germline, CDR1 is LNHNV and CDR2 YYDKDF (reference sequence). This CDR3 comprises 15 residues. The V and J ends lost 5 bases and 3 bases, in that order; junction bases with no gene match: 9. CDR3 DNA: TGTGCCACCAGCCTTGGCAGGGGGATACACACTGAAGCTTTCTTT. This codes for CATSLGRGIHTEAFF.